These 5 T cell receptor beta chains were sequenced from one sample in a study of patients and donors after allogeneic stem cell transplantation. TCRdb re-called the RT-PCR reads with MiXCR, one entry per CDR3 protein. Of about 960,000 distinct CDR3 sequences in the sample, under 20% were seen once. Sequencing was carried out using blood, either unsorted or a sorted T cell fraction (not recorded which). Every receptor here comes from a human donor who was either an allogeneic HSCT recipient or a stem cell or donor lymphocyte infusion donor (not recorded which). It is not recorded whose cells these are; they may come from a transplant donor.

V usage is TRBV7-9 and J usage is TRBJ1-1, with 7 nucleotides matching TRBD1. Trimming cost V 5 bases and J 0 bases; bases outside gene matches: 9. Germline CDR1 SEHNR, CDR2 FQNEAQ (reference sequence). The CDR3 is made up of 16 amino acids. CDR3 amino acids: CASSPTGQPMNTEAFF. As DNA, the CDR3 is TGTGCCAGCAGCCCAACGGGACAGCCTATGAACACTGAAGCTTTCTTT.

This clonotype has only a few counts. The J gene is TRBJ1-5, the V gene TRBV27; possibly TRBD1 for D (5 bases). The germline gives CDR1 MNHEY, CDR2 SMNVEV (reference sequence). V was cut by 0 bases and J by 6 bases, with 15 bases left in between. There are 16 residues in the CDR3. The CDR3 sequence: CASSLSGGRGAQPQHF. The CDR3 nucleotides read TGTGCCAGCAGTTTATCAGGAGGGCGAGGGGCTCAGCCCCAGCATTTT.

DNA of the CDR3: TGTGCCAGTAGTATTGTAATGGCTAGCGGATCCTACAATGAGCAGTTCTTC. Translation gives CASSIVMASGSYNEQFF. The chain is built from TRBV19 and TRBJ2-1; TRBD2 matches at 7 bases. V gave up 3 bases and J gave up 1 base; unmatched junction bases: 9. The CDR3 extends over 17 amino acids. Germline CDR1 is LNHDA and CDR2 is SQIVND (reference sequence). Based on the CDR3 plus reference TRBV19 and TRBJ2-1, the full variable domain is DGGITQSPKYLFRKEGQNVTLSCEQNLNHDAMYWYRQDPGQGLRLIYYSQIVNDFQKGDIAEGYSVSREKKESFPLTVTSAQKNPTAFYLCASSIVMASGSYNEQFFGPGTRLTVL.

This clonotype has just a few counts. V usage is TRBV20-1 and J usage is TRBJ1-4; a weak D match, TRBD1 (5 bases). Per germline, CDR1 DFQATT and CDR2 SNEGSKA (reference sequence). V lost 4 bases to trimming and J lost 4 bases, with 25 bases between them. CDR3 length: 18 residues. Here the CDR3 DNA reads TGCAGTGCTACAAAACCCCGGGACCGCGGGCAGTTTAATGAAAAACTGTTTTTT. Its translation: CSATKPRDRGQFNEKLFF.

The CDR3 loop reads CASSQDWPDTEAFF. The CDR3 DNA reads as TGTGCCAGCAGCCAAGATTGGCCGGACACTGAAGCTTTCTTT. This chain connects TRBV3-1 to TRBJ1-1; D uncertain. The germline gives CDR1 LGHDT, CDR2 YNNKEL (reference sequence). The CDR3 has 14 amino acids. V lost 0 bases and J lost 3, with 8 bases in between.